The TCR beta chain described here comes from a study of blood T cell repertoires in COVID-19. The overall study: Samples representing acute and convalescent COVID-19 were sourced from the United States, Italy and Spain. T cells, B-cell-depleted T cells, or PBMCs provided the cDNA or gDNA that served as material.

Using immunoSEQ multiplex PCR, the repertoire was profiled, and TCRdb retains in-frame clones only, with some absent. Here the sample spans about 100,000 clones, roughly nine tenths being singletons. Trimming removed 6 bases from V and 4 bases from J, with 15 bases in between. This CDR3 comprises 14 residues. Germline V gene data show CDR1 as SQVTM and CDR2 as ANQGSEA. The source of this sequence is a man between 25 and 39 years old in a cohort sampled during active COVID-19. Input material: peripheral blood. This sequence joins TRBV29-1 and TRBJ1-4; D is perhaps TRBD1 (5 bases). The CDR3 loop reads CSVMRGAGNEKLFF. As DNA, the CDR3 is TGCAGCGTCATGCGCGGGGCCGGTAATGAAAAACTGTTTTTT.